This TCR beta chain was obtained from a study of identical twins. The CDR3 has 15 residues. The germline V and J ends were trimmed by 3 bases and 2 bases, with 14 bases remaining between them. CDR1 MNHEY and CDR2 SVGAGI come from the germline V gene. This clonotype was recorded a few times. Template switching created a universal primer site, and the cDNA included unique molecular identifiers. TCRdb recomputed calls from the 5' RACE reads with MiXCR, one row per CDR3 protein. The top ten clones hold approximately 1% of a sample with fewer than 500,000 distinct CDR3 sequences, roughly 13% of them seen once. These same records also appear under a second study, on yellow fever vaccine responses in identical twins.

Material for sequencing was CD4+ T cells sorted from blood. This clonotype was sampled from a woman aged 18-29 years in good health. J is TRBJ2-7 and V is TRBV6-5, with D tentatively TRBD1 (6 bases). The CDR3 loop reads CASSYSRDTTYEQYF. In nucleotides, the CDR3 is TGTGCCAGCAGTTATTCCCGGGACACGACCTACGAGCAGTACTTC.